Listed below are T cell receptor beta chains from one sample, sequenced in a study of T cell changes during pregnancy in multiple sclerosis. Using immunoSEQ multiplex PCR, the repertoire was profiled, and TCRdb retains in-frame clones only, with some absent. The sample lists tens of thousands of clones; roughly 92% were seen once. Sequenced here: peripheral blood, sampled after pregnancy. All receptors derive from a female donor with multiple sclerosis, enrolled in a pregnancy study. Both conserved end residues are part of each CDR3. Fields, in order: V gene, J gene, CDR3 protein.

V: TRBV6-6
J: TRBJ1-2
CDR3: CASSYPGQENGYTF

V: TRBV18
J: TRBJ1-3
CDR3: CASSPSTGLVDTIYF

V: TRBV6-1
J: TRBJ2-7
CDR3: CASRGQGGRYEQYF

V: TRBV7-2
J: TRBJ2-3
CDR3: CASSPTQKWTDTQYF

V: TRBV25-1
J: TRBJ2-2
CDR3: CASSRAETGELFF

V: TRBV6-1
J: TRBJ1-5
CDR3: CASSTGQSNQPQHF

V: TRBV7-2
J: TRBJ2-2
CDR3: CASSLVVGELFF

V: TRBV10-2
J: TRBJ1-2
CDR3: CASSRDRGKGDYGYTF

V: TRBV7-9
J: TRBJ1-6
CDR3: CASSLEQYNSPLHF

V: TRBV7-2
J: TRBJ1-1
CDR3: CASSFNPGNTEAFF

V: TRBV6-4
J: TRBJ1-4
CDR3: CASSKRRGTNEKLFF

V: TRBV11-2
J: TRBJ2-7
CDR3: CASSFSGEQYF

V: TRBV19
J: TRBJ1-1
CDR3: CASSIKGNGAFF

V: TRBV10-3
J: TRBJ1-4
CDR3: CAISELGRADTNEKLFF

V: TRBV6-5
J: TRBJ2-7
CDR3: CASSYRGTGGYEQYF

V: TRBV7-2
J: TRBJ1-2
CDR3: CASSLIRGANYGYTF

V: TRBV2
J: TRBJ1-2
CDR3: CASSARRGGYTF

V: TRBV7-2
J: TRBJ2-1
CDR3: CASSSGGAVNEQFF

V: TRBV9
J: TRBJ2-1
CDR3: CASSLESSSYNEQFF

V: TRBV4-3
J: TRBJ1-5
CDR3: CASSQGLGGTKPQHF

V: TRBV6-4
J: TRBJ2-3
CDR3: CASSDLAGGSTDTQYF